This T cell receptor beta chain was recovered during a study of shared clonotypes between healthy human individuals. About the research overall: For every donor, three CD4 naive, three CD4 memory, two CD8 naive and one CD8 memory plates were used.

Data came from immunoSEQ multiplex PCR; TCRdb stores just in-frame clones and leaves some out. The table records about 2.1 million clones, 80% to 95% of them present only once. General study results and limits: Estimated richness values were generally larger in naive subsets than in memory subsets.

V shed 3 bases and J shed 5 bases, with 18 bases lying between them. This CDR3 spans 15 amino acids. Germline CDR1 SGHTS, CDR2 YDEGEE. Terminally differentiated effector memory CD45RA+ cells were excluded by CCR7 positive selection of CD45RO-negative cells. As regards this clone: Its target is not known. The same CDR3 also results from other DNA sequences found in this sample.

The source of this sequence is a man between 18 and 35 years old in good health. Some clones in this sample may be carry-over from other donors' samples. The V gene is TRBV5-8, the J gene TRBJ2-7; tentatively, D is TRBD2 (5 bases). Sequencing was performed on naive CD8+ T cells from PBMCs. The CDR3 sequence: CASSWRTGSRDEQYF. Written as DNA, the CDR3 is TGTGCCAGCAGCTGGAGGACGGGCTCCCGGGACGAGCAGTACTTC.